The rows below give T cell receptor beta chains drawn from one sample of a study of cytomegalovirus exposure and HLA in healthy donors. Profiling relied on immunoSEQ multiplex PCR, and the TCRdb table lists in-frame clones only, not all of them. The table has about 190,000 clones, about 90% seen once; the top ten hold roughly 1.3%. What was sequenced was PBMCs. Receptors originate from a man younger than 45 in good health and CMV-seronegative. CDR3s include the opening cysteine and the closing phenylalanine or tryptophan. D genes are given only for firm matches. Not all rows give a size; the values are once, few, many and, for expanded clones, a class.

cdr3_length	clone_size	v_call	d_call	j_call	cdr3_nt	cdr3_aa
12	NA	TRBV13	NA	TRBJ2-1	TGTGCCAGCGGGAACAGGGCCGATGAGCAGTTCTTC	CASGNRADEQFF
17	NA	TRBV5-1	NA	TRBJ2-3	TGCGCCAGCAGCTTACGCCGGGCTAGCCCTAGCACAGATACGCAGTATTTT	CASSLRRASPSTDTQYF
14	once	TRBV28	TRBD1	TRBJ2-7	TGTGCCAGCAACCAAGGGACAGGTCCCTACGAGCAGTACTTC	CASNQGTGPYEQYF
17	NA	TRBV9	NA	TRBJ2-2	TGTGCCAGCAGCGTACAGGGGGGAACAATGAACACCGGGGAGCTGTTTTTT	CASSVQGGTMNTGELFF
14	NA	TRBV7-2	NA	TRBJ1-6	TGTGCCAGCAGCTTAGCATTGGTCGGGTCACCCCTCCACTTT	CASSLALVGSPLHF
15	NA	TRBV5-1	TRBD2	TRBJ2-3	TGCGCCAGCTACTGGACTAGCGGGACAACAGATACGCAGTATTTT	CASYWTSGTTDTQYF
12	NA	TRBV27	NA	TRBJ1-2	TGTGCCAGCAGCTGCCGAAGGGGGGGCTACACCTTC	CASSCRRGGYTF
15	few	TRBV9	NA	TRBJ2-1	TGTGCCAGCAGCGTAGGCGGAGGGGCCATCAATGAGCAGTTCTTC	CASSVGGGAINEQFF
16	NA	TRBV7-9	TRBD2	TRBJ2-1	TGTGCCAGCAGCTTAGCAACTAGCGGGGCATACAATGAGCAGTTCTTC	CASSLATSGAYNEQFF
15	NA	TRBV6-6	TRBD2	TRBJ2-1	TGTGCCAGCAGTTACGGGCGGGGGGGCTCGAATGAGCAGTTCTTC	CASSYGRGGSNEQFF
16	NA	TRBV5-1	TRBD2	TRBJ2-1	TGCGCCAGCAGTTCCACGGGGGTAGCGGGAGTTTATGAGCAGTTCTTC	CASSSTGVAGVYEQFF
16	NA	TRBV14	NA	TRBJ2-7	TGTGCCAGCAGCCAAGCGCGTAGGGGCTCCGATTACGAGCAGTACTTC	CASSQARRGSDYEQYF
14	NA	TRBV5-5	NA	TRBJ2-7	TGTGCCAGCAGCCGACTAACAGGGATATACGAGCAGTACTTC	CASSRLTGIYEQYF
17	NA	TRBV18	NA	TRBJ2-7	TGTGCCAGCTCACCGAGGGTGAGCATTGAACTGCTCTCCGAGCAGTACTTC	CASSPRVSIELLSEQYF
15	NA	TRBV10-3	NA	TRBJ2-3	TGTGCCATCAGTGAGACCGGACAGAGCACAGATACGCAGTATTTT	CAISETGQSTDTQYF
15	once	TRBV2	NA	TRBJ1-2	TGTGCCAGCACCGAATCAGGGACAAGGAACTATGGCTACACCTTC	CASTESGTRNYGYTF